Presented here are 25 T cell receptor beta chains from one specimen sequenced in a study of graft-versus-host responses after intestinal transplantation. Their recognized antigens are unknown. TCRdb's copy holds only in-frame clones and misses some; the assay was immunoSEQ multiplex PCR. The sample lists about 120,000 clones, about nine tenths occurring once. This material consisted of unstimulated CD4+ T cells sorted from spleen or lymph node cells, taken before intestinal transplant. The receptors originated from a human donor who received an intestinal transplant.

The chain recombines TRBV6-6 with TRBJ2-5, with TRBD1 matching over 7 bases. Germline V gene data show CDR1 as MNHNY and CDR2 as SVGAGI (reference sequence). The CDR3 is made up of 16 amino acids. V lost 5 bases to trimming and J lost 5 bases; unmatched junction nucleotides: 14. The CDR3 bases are TGTGCCAGCAGTATTAGGGGCAGGGGGATAGGGGAGACCCAGTACTTC. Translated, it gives CASSIRGRGIGETQYF.

The chain's CDR3 is CASRPGTARETQYF. The CDR3 DNA sequence: TGTGCCAGCAGACCCGGGACAGCAAGAGAGACCCAGTACTTC. The V and J genes are TRBV7-2 and TRBJ2-5; 7 bases match TRBD1. The length of the CDR3 is 14 residues. The germline gives CDR1 SGHTA, CDR2 FQGNSA. With 6 bases clipped from V and 4 bases from J, the junction kept 8 bases outside the gene matches.

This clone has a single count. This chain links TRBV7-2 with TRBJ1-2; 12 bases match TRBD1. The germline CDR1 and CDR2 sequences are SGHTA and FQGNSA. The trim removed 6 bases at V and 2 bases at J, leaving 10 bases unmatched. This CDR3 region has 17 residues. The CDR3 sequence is CASSFEGQGAPNYGYTF. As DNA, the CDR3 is TGTGCCAGCAGTTTCGAGGGACAGGGGGCGCCGAACTATGGCTACACCTTC.

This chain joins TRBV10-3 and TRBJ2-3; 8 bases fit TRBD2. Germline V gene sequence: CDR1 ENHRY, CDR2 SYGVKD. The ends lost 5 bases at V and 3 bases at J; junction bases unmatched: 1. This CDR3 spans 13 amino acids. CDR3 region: CAISREGTDTQYF. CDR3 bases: TGTGCCATCAGTCGGGAGGGGACAGATACGCAGTATTTT.

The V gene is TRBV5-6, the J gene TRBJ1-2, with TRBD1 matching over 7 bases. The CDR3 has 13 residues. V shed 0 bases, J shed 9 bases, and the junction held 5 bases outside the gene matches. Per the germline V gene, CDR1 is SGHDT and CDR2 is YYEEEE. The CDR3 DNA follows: TGTGCCAGCAGCTTGGGAGGGGGCGGGCGCTACACCTTC. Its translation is CASSLGGGGRYTF.

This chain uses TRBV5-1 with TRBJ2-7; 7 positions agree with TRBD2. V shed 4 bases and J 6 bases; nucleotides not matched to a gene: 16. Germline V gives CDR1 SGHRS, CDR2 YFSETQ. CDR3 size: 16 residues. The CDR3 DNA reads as TGCGCCAGCAGCCTGGATTACCCGGGGAGGGCGGCCGAGCAGTACTTC. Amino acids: CASSLDYPGRAAEQYF.

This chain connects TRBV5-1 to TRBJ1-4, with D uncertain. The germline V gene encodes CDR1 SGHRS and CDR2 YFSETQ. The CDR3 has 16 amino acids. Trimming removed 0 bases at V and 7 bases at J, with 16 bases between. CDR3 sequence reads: CASSLGPAGGSEKLFF. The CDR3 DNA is TGCGCCAGCAGCTTGGGCCCCGCGGGTGGAAGTGAAAAACTGTTTTTT. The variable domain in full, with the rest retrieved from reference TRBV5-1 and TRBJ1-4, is KAGVTQTPRYLIKTRGQQVTLSCSPISGHRSVSWYQQTPGQGLQFLFEYFSETQRNKGNFPGRFSGRQFSNSRSEMNVSTLELGDSALYLCASSLGPAGGSEKLFFGSGTQLSVL.

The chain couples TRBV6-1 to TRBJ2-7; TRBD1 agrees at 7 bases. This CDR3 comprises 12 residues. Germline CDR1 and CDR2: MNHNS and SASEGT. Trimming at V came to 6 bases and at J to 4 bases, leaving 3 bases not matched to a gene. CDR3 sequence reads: CASSPTGYEQYF. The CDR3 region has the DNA TGTGCCAGCAGCCCGACAGGGTACGAGCAGTACTTC.

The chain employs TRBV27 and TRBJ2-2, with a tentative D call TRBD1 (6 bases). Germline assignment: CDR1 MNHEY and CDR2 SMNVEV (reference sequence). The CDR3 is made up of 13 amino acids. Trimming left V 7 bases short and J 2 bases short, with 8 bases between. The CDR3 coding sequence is TGTGCCAGCAAGGACAGAAACACCGGGGAGCTGTTTTTT. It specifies CASKDRNTGELFF.

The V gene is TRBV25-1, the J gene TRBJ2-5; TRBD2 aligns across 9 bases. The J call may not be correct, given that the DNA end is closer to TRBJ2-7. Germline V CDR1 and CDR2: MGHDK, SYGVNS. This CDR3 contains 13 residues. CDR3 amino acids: CASGSPPSYEQYF. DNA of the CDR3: TGTGCTAGCGGGAGTCCCCCTTCCTACGAGCAGTACTTC.

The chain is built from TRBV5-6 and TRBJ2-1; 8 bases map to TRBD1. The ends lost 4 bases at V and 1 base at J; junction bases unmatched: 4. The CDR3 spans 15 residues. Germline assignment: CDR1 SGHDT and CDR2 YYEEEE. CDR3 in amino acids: CASSDRTGSYNEQFF. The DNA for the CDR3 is TGTGCCAGCAGCGACCGGACAGGGTCCTACAATGAGCAGTTCTTC.

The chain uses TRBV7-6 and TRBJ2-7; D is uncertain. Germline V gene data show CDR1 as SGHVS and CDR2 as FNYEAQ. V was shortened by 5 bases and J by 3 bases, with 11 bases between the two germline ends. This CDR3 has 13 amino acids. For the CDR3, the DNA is TGTGCCAGCAGCCTAACTCCGGGCTACGAGCAGTACTTC. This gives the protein CASSLTPGYEQYF.

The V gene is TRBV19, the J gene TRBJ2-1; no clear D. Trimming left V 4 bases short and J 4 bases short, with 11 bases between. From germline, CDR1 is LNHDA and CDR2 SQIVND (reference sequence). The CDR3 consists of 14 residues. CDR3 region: CASSTKSYYNEQFF. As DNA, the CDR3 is TGTGCCAGTAGTACTAAATCTTATTACAATGAGCAGTTCTTC. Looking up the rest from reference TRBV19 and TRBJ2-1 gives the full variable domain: DGGITQSPKYLFRKEGQNVTLSCEQNLNHDAMYWYRQDPGQGLRLIYYSQIVNDFQKGDIAEGYSVSREKKESFPLTVTSAQKNPTAFYLCASSTKSYYNEQFFGPGTRLTVL.

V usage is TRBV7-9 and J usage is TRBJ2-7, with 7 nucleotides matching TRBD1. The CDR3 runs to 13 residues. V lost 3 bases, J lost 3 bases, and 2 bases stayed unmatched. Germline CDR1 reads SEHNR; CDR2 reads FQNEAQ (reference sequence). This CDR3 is CASSLDRYYEQYF. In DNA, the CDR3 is TGTGCCAGCAGCTTGGACAGGTACTACGAGCAGTACTTC. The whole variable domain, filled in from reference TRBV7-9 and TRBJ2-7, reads DTGVSQNPRHKITKRGQNVTFRCDPISEHNRLYWYRQTLGQGPEFLTYFQNEAQLEKSRLLSDRFSAERPKGSFSTLEIQRTEQGDSAMYLCASSLDRYYEQYFGPGTRLTVT.

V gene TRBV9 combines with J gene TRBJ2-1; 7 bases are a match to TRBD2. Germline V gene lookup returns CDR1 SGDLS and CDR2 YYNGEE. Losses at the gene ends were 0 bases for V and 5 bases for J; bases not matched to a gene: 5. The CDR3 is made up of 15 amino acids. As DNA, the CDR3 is TGTGCCAGCAGCGTAGTGGGAGGGGTTAACAATGAGCAGTTCTTC. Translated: CASSVVGGVNNEQFF.

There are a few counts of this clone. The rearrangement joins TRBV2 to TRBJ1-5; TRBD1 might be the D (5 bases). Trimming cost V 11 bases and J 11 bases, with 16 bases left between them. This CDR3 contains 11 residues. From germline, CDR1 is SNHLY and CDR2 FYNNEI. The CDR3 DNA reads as TGTGCCTCAAAAGGGGCCTTTGCCCAGCATTTT. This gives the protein CASKGAFAQHF.

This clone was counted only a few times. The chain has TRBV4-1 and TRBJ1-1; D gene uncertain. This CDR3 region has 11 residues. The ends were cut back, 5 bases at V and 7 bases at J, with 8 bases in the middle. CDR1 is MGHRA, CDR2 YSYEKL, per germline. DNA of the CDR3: TGCGCCAGCAGCGGGAGAAGTGAAGCTTTCTTT. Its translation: CASSGRSEAFF.

The CDR3: CASSYNRGGPSYEQYF. CDR3 DNA: TGTGCCAGCAGTTACAATCGGGGGGGACCTTCCTACGAGCAGTACTTC. The gene calls are TRBV11-2 and TRBJ2-7, with 8 bases fitting TRBD2. The germline V gene has CDR1 SGHAT and CDR2 FQNNGV. V gave up 6 bases and J gave up 1 base; unmatched junction bases: 11. This CDR3 is built from 16 residues.

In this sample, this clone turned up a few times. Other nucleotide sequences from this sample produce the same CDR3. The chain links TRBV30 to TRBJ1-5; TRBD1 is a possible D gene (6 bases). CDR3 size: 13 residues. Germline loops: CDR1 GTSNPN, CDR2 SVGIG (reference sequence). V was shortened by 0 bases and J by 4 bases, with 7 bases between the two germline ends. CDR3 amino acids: CAWSVQGNQPQHF. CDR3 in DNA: TGTGCCTGGAGTGTTCAGGGGAATCAGCCCCAGCATTTT.

CDR3 in DNA: TGCGCCAGCAGTGGGACAGGGGAGACCCAGTACTTC. It is translated as CASSGTGETQYF. The genes are TRBV10-1 and TRBJ2-5; 8 bases agree with TRBD1. J lost 5 bases, V lost 4 bases, and 0 bases had no gene match. CDR3 length: 12 amino acids. Germline CDR1 is WNHNN and CDR2 is SYGVQD (reference sequence).

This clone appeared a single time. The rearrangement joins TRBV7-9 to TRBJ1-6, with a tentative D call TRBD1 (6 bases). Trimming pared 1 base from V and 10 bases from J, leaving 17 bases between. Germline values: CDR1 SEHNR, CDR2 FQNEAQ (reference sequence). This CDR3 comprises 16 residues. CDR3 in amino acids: CASSLGQGTNRSPLHF. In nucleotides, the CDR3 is TGTGCCAGCAGCTTAGGGCAGGGGACAAATCGGTCACCCCTCCACTTT. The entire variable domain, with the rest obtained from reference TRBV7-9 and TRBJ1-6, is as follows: DTGVSQNPRHKITKRGQNVTFRCDPISEHNRLYWYRQTLGQGPEFLTYFQNEAQLEKSRLLSDRFSAERPKGSFSTLEIQRTEQGDSAMYLCASSLGQGTNRSPLHFGNGTRLTVT.

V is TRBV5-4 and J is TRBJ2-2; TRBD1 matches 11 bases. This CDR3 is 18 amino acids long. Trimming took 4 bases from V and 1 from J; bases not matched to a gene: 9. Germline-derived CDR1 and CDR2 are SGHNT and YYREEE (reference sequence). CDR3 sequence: CASSRRTGGLRNTGELFF. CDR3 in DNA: TGTGCCAGCAGCCGGAGGACAGGGGGCTTGCGGAACACCGGGGAGCTGTTTTTT.

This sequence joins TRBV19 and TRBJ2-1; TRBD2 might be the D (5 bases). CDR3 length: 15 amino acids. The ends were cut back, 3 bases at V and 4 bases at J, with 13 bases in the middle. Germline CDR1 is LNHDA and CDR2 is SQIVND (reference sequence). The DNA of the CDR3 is TGTGCCAGTAGTATGCGGCTAGCTTTATACAATGAGCAGTTCTTC. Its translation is CASSMRLALYNEQFF. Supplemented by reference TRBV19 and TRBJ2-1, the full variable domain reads DGGITQSPKYLFRKEGQNVTLSCEQNLNHDAMYWYRQDPGQGLRLIYYSQIVNDFQKGDIAEGYSVSREKKESFPLTVTSAQKNPTAFYLCASSMRLALYNEQFFGPGTRLTVL.

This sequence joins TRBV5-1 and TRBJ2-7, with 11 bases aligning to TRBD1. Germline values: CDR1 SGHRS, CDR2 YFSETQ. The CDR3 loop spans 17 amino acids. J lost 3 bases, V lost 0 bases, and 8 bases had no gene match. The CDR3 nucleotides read TGCGCCAGCAGCTTGGGGTCGGCGGGACAGGGGGTCTACGAGCAGTACTTC. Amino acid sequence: CASSLGSAGQGVYEQYF.

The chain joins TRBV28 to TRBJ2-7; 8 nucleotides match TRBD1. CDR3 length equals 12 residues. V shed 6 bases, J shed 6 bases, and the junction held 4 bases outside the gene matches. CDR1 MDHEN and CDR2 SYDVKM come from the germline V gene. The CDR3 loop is CASRRTGPEQYF. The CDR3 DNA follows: TGTGCCAGCAGGCGGACAGGGCCCGAGCAGTACTTC.